The 25 T cell receptor beta chains below were found in one sample sequenced in a study of blood T cell repertoires in COVID-19. Clones were sequenced by immunoSEQ multiplex PCR, and TCRdb holds only the in-frame ones, with some missing. Of roughly 160,000 clones in the sample, about 85% are singletons; the top ten hold 1.1%. Sequenced material: peripheral blood. The receptors stem from a man in his forties with acute or convalescent COVID-19.

The V call is TRBV7-9, the J call TRBJ2-3, with a weak D call TRBD2 (6 bases). This CDR3 contains 17 residues. V lost 1 base, J lost 4 bases, and 18 bases lay in between. Germline-derived CDR1 and CDR2 are SEHNR and FQNEAQ (reference sequence). The CDR3 sequence is CASSLGGSDYVADTQYF. CDR3 nucleotides: TGTGCCAGCAGCTTAGGGGGGTCGGACTATGTGGCAGATACGCAGTATTTT.

This sequence joins TRBV7-2 and TRBJ1-1, with D unclear. CDR3 length: 13 amino acids. Germline CDR1 and CDR2: SGHTA and FQGNSA. Trimming took 3 bases from V and 1 from J, leaving 6 bases between them. In nucleotides, the CDR3 is TGTGCCAGCAGCTTGTGGCAGAACACTGAAGCTTTCTTT. Protein sequence: CASSLWQNTEAFF.

This clone was counted once. The chain combines TRBV2 with TRBJ1-5; no reliable D call. Between the trimmed V and J ends, which lost 3 bases and 7 bases, there was a span of 10 bases. Germline CDR1 reads SNHLY; CDR2 reads FYNNEI. The CDR3 runs 13 residues. The CDR3 is CASSEVSGQPQHF. The DNA of the CDR3 is TGTGCCAGCAGTGAGGTCTCGGGGCAGCCCCAGCATTTT. Variable domain in full (rest from reference TRBV2 and TRBJ1-5): EPEVTQTPSHQVTQMGQEVILRCVPISNHLYFYWYRQILGQKVEFLVSFYNNEISEKSEIFDDQFSVERPDGSNFTLKIRSTKLEDSAMYFCASSEVSGQPQHFGDGTRLSIL.

The chain combines TRBV5-4 with TRBJ2-7, with D possibly matching TRBD2 (7 bases). Germline assignment: CDR1 SGHNT and CDR2 YYREEE (reference sequence). This CDR3 is 15 amino acids long. V was clipped by 3 bases and J by 6 bases, with 19 bases between them. CDR3 amino acids: CASSSQGGSGREQYF. CDR3 sequence (DNA): TGTGCCAGCAGCTCACAGGGAGGGTCGGGACGCGAGCAGTACTTC. The complete variable domain, with remaining parts taken from reference TRBV5-4 and TRBJ2-7, reads ETGVTQSPTHLIKTRGQQVTLRCSSQSGHNTVSWYQQALGQGPQFIFQYYREEENGRGNFPPRFSGLQFPNYSSELNVNALELDDSALYLCASSSQGGSGREQYFGPGTRLTVT.

The chain is built from TRBV5-1 and TRBJ2-5; 7 nucleotides align to TRBD2. The CDR3 has 14 amino acids. Germline CDR1 is SGHRS and CDR2 is YFSETQ. J was trimmed by 1 base and V by 5 bases; bases with no gene match: 5. Written as DNA, the CDR3 is TGCGCCAGCAGGTGGGGGACTACCCAAGAGACCCAGTACTTC. This codes for CASRWGTTQETQYF.

The V gene is TRBV7-3, the J gene TRBJ2-3; D gene ambiguous. Germline loops: CDR1 SGHTA, CDR2 FQGTGA. The ends were cut back, 5 bases at V and 4 bases at J, with 16 bases in the middle. The CDR3 totals 15 residues. CDR3: CASSRGPESPDTQYF. The CDR3 DNA is TGTGCCAGCAGCCGCGGTCCCGAAAGCCCAGATACGCAGTATTTT.

Details on this clone: Other DNA variants within this sample encode the same CDR3. This chain uses TRBV3-1 (or the pseudogene TRBV3-2) with TRBJ1-5; D is unclear. This CDR3 contains 12 residues. Per the germline V gene, CDR1 is LGHDT and CDR2 is YNNKEL (reference sequence). V was pared by 2 bases and J by 7 bases, with 6 bases between. The CDR3 spells CASSQLGQPQHF. DNA for the CDR3: TGTGCCAGCAGCCAATTGGGCCAGCCCCAGCATTTT.

The sample holds one count of this clone. The chain combines TRBV7-2 with TRBJ2-1, with TRBD2 identical over 10 bases. CDR1 is SGHTA and CDR2 is FQGNSA in the germline V gene. The CDR3 extends over 14 amino acids. Trimming cost V 5 bases and J 4 bases; bases outside gene matches: 2. The CDR3 coding sequence is TGTGCCAGCAGCCCTAGCGGGGGATACAATGAGCAGTTCTTC. Protein sequence: CASSPSGGYNEQFF.

The rearrangement joins TRBV20-1 to TRBJ2-5, with 9 positions matching TRBD1. Germline V lookup: CDR1 DFQATT, CDR2 SNEGSKA (reference sequence). V was pared by 3 bases and J by 0 bases, with 2 bases of the junction left unmatched. The CDR3 contains 14 residues. CDR3 coding DNA: TGCAGTGCTAGTAGGGACAGGGACCAAGAGACCCAGTACTTC. Protein sequence: CSASRDRDQETQYF.

This clone was detected a few times. The genes are TRBV28 and TRBJ1-1, with D hard to call. V was trimmed by 5 bases and J by 1 base, leaving 14 bases between them. The CDR3 has 15 residues. Germline loops: CDR1 MDHEN, CDR2 SYDVKM. The DNA for the CDR3 is TGTGCCAGCAGTCTCATAACAGCACGGAACACTGAAGCTTTCTTT. Amino acids: CASSLITARNTEAFF.

The chain recombines TRBV7-8 with TRBJ1-1, with D perhaps TRBD1 (6 bases). Germline V gene lookup returns CDR1 SGHVS and CDR2 FQNEAQ. The CDR3 is 15 amino acids. Trimming removed 5 bases from V and 5 bases from J, with 18 bases in between. The CDR3 protein is CASSPARGKGTEAFF. In DNA, the CDR3 is TGTGCCAGCAGCCCAGCCAGGGGCAAGGGAACTGAAGCTTTCTTT.

The chain recombines TRBV6-5 with TRBJ1-5, with D tentatively TRBD1 (6 bases). CDR1 is MNHEY and CDR2 is SVGAGI in the germline V gene. CDR3 length: 14 residues. V shed 6 bases and J shed 1 base, with 10 bases lying between them. The CDR3 loop is CASRGHGSNQPQHF. The CDR3 nucleotides read TGTGCCAGCAGGGGACATGGGAGCAATCAGCCCCAGCATTTT.

This chain connects TRBV12-5 to TRBJ2-1; 10 positions match TRBD2. From germline, CDR1 is LGHNT and CDR2 FRNRAP. V lost 3 bases, J lost 0 bases, and 17 bases stayed unmatched. The CDR3 is 21 residues long. This chain's CDR3 is CASGFAPPGLAVPSSYNEQFF. The CDR3 nucleotides are TGTGCTAGTGGTTTCGCACCCCCCGGACTAGCGGTTCCTAGCTCCTACAATGAGCAGTTCTTC.

The sample holds a few counts of this clone. V and J are TRBV6-5 and TRBJ1-1; D is unresolved. From germline, CDR1 is MNHEY and CDR2 SVGAGI. The V gene lost 10 bases and the J gene lost 7 bases, with 19 bases spanning the gap. The CDR3 is 13 residues long. The CDR3 region has the DNA TGTGCCACCCATTGGGCAGGAGGCTTTGAAGCTTTCTTT. Its translation: CATHWAGGFEAFF.

The V gene is TRBV27, the J gene TRBJ1-1; no clear D gene. This CDR3 comprises 15 residues. Deletions cut 5 bases from V and 1 base from J, with 14 bases between. Per the germline V gene, CDR1 is MNHEY and CDR2 is SMNVEV (reference sequence). The CDR3 here is CASSPPRGRNTEAFF. CDR3 in DNA: TGTGCCAGCAGTCCCCCAAGAGGAAGGAACACTGAAGCTTTCTTT.

V usage is TRBV5-8 and J usage is TRBJ1-2; 8 positions agree with TRBD1. Germline V gene sequence: CDR1 SGHTS, CDR2 YDEGEE. Unmatched junction bases numbered 6, after V lost 4 bases and J lost 4 bases. The CDR3 totals 14 residues. The CDR3 DNA sequence: TGTGCCAGCAGCCTCAGGACAGGGCCCTATGGCTACACCTTC. Encoded protein: CASSLRTGPYGYTF. Full variable domain (rest looked up from reference TRBV5-8 and TRBJ1-2): EAGVTQSPTHLIKTRGQQATLRCSPISGHTSVYWYQQALGLGLQFLLWYDEGEERNRGNFPPRFSGRQFPNYSSELNVNALELEDSALYLCASSLRTGPYGYTFGSGTRLTVV.

V gene TRBV29-1 combines with J gene TRBJ2-5; the D gene is possibly TRBD1 (5 bases). CDR3 length equals 21 residues. The germline V and J ends were trimmed by 1 base and 1 base, with 31 bases remaining between them. Germline V CDR1 and CDR2: SQVTM, ANQGSEA. The CDR3 nucleotides read TGCAGCGTTGAAGTTCAAATCAGGGTCCCCTCAAAGCTACCCGTCCAAGAGACCCAGTACTTC. Amino acid sequence: CSVEVQIRVPSKLPVQETQYF.

The chain recombines TRBV9 with TRBJ2-7, with D possibly TRBD2 on 6 matching bases. Trimming took 4 bases from V and 5 from J, leaving 16 bases between them. The CDR3 has 14 residues. The V gene's germline CDR1 is SGDLS and CDR2 YYNGEE. This CDR3 is CASSPRLDANEQYF. CDR3 DNA sequence: TGTGCCAGCAGCCCCCGACTAGATGCCAACGAGCAGTACTTC.

Details on this clone: A read error may produce the germline difference seen at one junction end. CDR3 sequence reads: CAGSQDSPGVGGYTF. In DNA form, the CDR3 reads TGTGCCGGCAGCCAAGATAGCCCAGGGGTGGGTGGCTACACCTTC. This rearrangement joins TRBV3-1 (or the pseudogene TRBV3-2) to TRBJ1-2, with a possible D match to TRBD1 (6 bases). Germline CDR1 reads LGHDT; CDR2 reads YNNKEL (reference sequence). The CDR3 length is 15 residues.

The rearrangement joins TRBV14 to TRBJ2-4, with 7 nucleotides matching TRBD1. V lost 4 bases to trimming and J lost 6 bases; unmatched junction nucleotides: 6. Germline V lookup: CDR1 SGHDN, CDR2 FVKESK. CDR3 length equals 14 residues. In nucleotides, the CDR3 is TGTGCCAGCAGCCCGGGACAGAATATAAACATTCAGTACTTC. Residues: CASSPGQNINIQYF.

The chain is built from TRBV4-2 and TRBJ2-1, with 8 bases aligning to TRBD1. The CDR3 length is 15 residues. Trimming at V came to 4 bases and at J to 3 bases, leaving 5 bases not matched to a gene. Germline CDR1 reads LGHNA; CDR2 reads YNFKEQ. The CDR3: CASSLGTGGYNEQFF. CDR3 bases: TGTGCCAGCAGCCTTGGCACAGGGGGCTACAATGAGCAGTTCTTC.

This sequence joins TRBV2 and TRBJ1-1; possibly TRBD1 for D (6 bases). The V gene lost 7 bases and the J gene lost 2 bases, with 14 bases spanning the gap. The CDR3 totals 14 residues. Germline V gives CDR1 SNHLY, CDR2 FYNNEI. CDR3 nucleotide sequence: TGTGCCAGCACCCTAGGACAGCTAAACACTGAAGCTTTCTTT. The encoded protein is CASTLGQLNTEAFF.

This chain joins TRBV2 and TRBJ2-5; 9 bases are a match to TRBD2. With V trimmed by 0 bases and J by 5 bases, 4 bases remained unmatched. The CDR3 totals 15 residues. Germline V gene lookup returns CDR1 SNHLY and CDR2 FYNNEI. This CDR3 is CASSEARGGAETQYF. The CDR3 coding sequence is TGTGCCAGCAGTGAAGCGCGGGGGGGCGCGGAGACCCAGTACTTC.

V is TRBV6-5 and J is TRBJ2-7; D is ambiguous. Germline lookup yields CDR1 MNHEY and CDR2 SVGAGI. This CDR3 comprises 14 residues. The germline V and J ends were trimmed by 5 bases and 0 bases, with 11 bases remaining between them. The CDR3 sequence: CASSPNSISYEQYF. CDR3 in DNA: TGTGCCAGCAGTCCGAACAGTATCTCCTACGAGCAGTACTTC.

The chain has TRBV7-3 and TRBJ1-2; 12 nucleotides align to TRBD1. This CDR3 region has 20 residues. CDR1 and CDR2 from the germline V gene are SGHTA and FQGTGA. J was trimmed by 8 bases and V by 1 base; bases with no gene match: 20. The CDR3 region has the DNA TGTGCCAGCAGCTTAAAATCGCCGTTAGAGTTGGGACAGGGGGCTGGAGGCTACACCTTC. Encoded protein: CASSLKSPLELGQGAGGYTF.